Listed below are T cell receptor beta chains from one sample, sequenced in a study of T-cell reconstitution after alpha-beta-depleted transplantation in children. From the PCR reads, TCRdb called clonotypes with MiXCR, one entry per CDR3 protein. The sample lists fewer than 1 million distinct CDR3 sequences; roughly 16% were seen once. The sequenced sample was PBMCs, mostly from graft donor cells, obtained 360 days after TCRalphabeta/CD19-depleted stem cell transplant. These receptors originate from a male patient under 18 who had a stem cell transplant for acute lymphoblastic leukemia, so the T cells may come from the graft donor. CDR3s include the opening cysteine and the closing phenylalanine or tryptophan. A D gene is named only where the DNA matches it firmly. Size is stated for part of the rows, as once, few or many counts, or as a class when the clone is expanded.

CDR3 DNA: TGTGCCAGCAGCGTAGGGGGTCGGAATGATGAAAAACTGTTTTTT
CDR3 protein: CASSVGGRNDEKLFF
J gene: TRBJ1-4
V gene: TRBV9
clone size: -
D gene: -

CDR3 DNA: TGTGCCAGCAACGGACTTCCCCAAGAGACCCAGTACTTC
CDR3 protein: CASNGLPQETQYF
J gene: TRBJ2-5
V gene: TRBV4-2
clone size: -
D gene: -

CDR3 DNA: TGTGCCATCAGTGAGCTACAGGTCGAGGGCCCCTACGAGCAGTACTTC
CDR3 protein: CAISELQVEGPYEQYF
J gene: TRBJ2-7
V gene: TRBV10-3
clone size: many
D gene: -

CDR3 DNA: TGTGCCACCGCGACGCAGGGTTCGGGAGAAAAACTGTTTTTT
CDR3 protein: CATATQGSGEKLFF
J gene: TRBJ1-4
V gene: TRBV5-4
clone size: -
D gene: -

CDR3 DNA: TGTGCCACCAGCAGAGATCCTCCCCAGGCTGCCAAAAACATTCAGTACTTC
CDR3 protein: CATSRDPPQAAKNIQYF
J gene: TRBJ2-4
V gene: TRBV15
clone size: many
D gene: -

CDR3 DNA: TGTGCCAGCAGTGAATTGAGGCTTAGTGAAAAACTGTTTTTT
CDR3 protein: CASSELRLSEKLFF
J gene: TRBJ1-4
V gene: TRBV6-1
clone size: -
D gene: -

CDR3 DNA: TGTGCCAGCAGTTACGCATGGGAGCAGTTCTTC
CDR3 protein: CASSYAWEQFF
J gene: TRBJ2-1
V gene: TRBV12-3/TRBV12-4
clone size: -
D gene: -

CDR3 DNA: TGTGCCAGCAGCGACTCAGGGCTCCGCGAGCAGTACTTC
CDR3 protein: CASSDSGLREQYF
J gene: TRBJ2-7
V gene: TRBV9
clone size: few
D gene: -

CDR3 DNA: TGTGCCAGCAGTTACCCGAGACAGGGTTGGGGGCAGAACACTGAAGCTTTCTTT
CDR3 protein: CASSYPRQGWGQNTEAFF
J gene: TRBJ1-1
V gene: TRBV6-5
clone size: many
D gene: TRBD1

CDR3 DNA: TGTGCCAGTAGGATGAGACTGGACAATGAGCAGTTCTTC
CDR3 protein: CASRMRLDNEQFF
J gene: TRBJ2-1
V gene: TRBV19
clone size: few
D gene: -

CDR3 DNA: TGCGCCAGCAGCTTTACCCAGGGTACCTACGAGCAGTACTTC
CDR3 protein: CASSFTQGTYEQYF
J gene: TRBJ2-7
V gene: TRBV5-1
clone size: many
D gene: -

CDR3 DNA: TGTGCCAGCACCGACAGAGCCAACACTGAAGCTTTCTTT
CDR3 protein: CASTDRANTEAFF
J gene: TRBJ1-1
V gene: TRBV21-1
clone size: -
D gene: -

CDR3 DNA: TGCGCCAGCAGCTTGGAGGGCAGGGAACCCCTCCACTTT
CDR3 protein: CASSLEGREPLHF
J gene: TRBJ1-6
V gene: TRBV5-1
clone size: few
D gene: -

CDR3 DNA: TGTGCCAGCAGCTTATTCCAGATCCGCGGCTCAGATACGCAGTATTTT
CDR3 protein: CASSLFQIRGSDTQYF
J gene: TRBJ2-3
V gene: TRBV7-8
clone size: many
D gene: -

CDR3 DNA: TGCAGCGTCGAGCTAGCGGGATCCACAGATACGCAGTATTTT
CDR3 protein: CSVELAGSTDTQYF
J gene: TRBJ2-3
V gene: TRBV29-1
clone size: -
D gene: TRBD2

CDR3 DNA: TGTGCCAGCAGCAAGACCGGGACAGGCGATTACGAGCAGTACTTC
CDR3 protein: CASSKTGTGDYEQYF
J gene: TRBJ2-7
V gene: TRBV28
clone size: -
D gene: TRBD1

CDR3 DNA: TGCGCCAGCAGCTTGGGACAGCCTGGAGAGCCCCAGCATTTT
CDR3 protein: CASSLGQPGEPQHF
J gene: TRBJ1-5
V gene: TRBV5-1
clone size: -
D gene: -

CDR3 DNA: TGCGCCAGCAGCCAAGACGGGACTAGCGGCCAAGAGACCCAGTACTTC
CDR3 protein: CASSQDGTSGQETQYF
J gene: TRBJ2-5
V gene: TRBV4-1
clone size: -
D gene: TRBD2

CDR3 DNA: TGTGCCAGCAGCGTCCGAAGGGAATTAGGGGATGGCTACACCTTC
CDR3 protein: CASSVRRELGDGYTF
J gene: TRBJ1-2
V gene: TRBV9
clone size: -
D gene: -

CDR3 DNA: TGTGCCAGCAGCTCTCAGGGGCCGAGCCTCATAGCCGGGGAGCTGTTTTTT
CDR3 protein: CASSSQGPSLIAGELFF
J gene: TRBJ2-2
V gene: TRBV5-6
clone size: -
D gene: -

CDR3 DNA: TGTGCCAGCAGCTTTAGGGAGAGCACTGAAGCTTTCTTT
CDR3 protein: CASSFRESTEAFF
J gene: TRBJ1-1
V gene: TRBV7-9
clone size: many
D gene: -

CDR3 DNA: TGCAGCGCCCGCCGGGACAACGCAGATACGCAGTATTTT
CDR3 protein: CSARRDNADTQYF
J gene: TRBJ2-3
V gene: TRBV29-1
clone size: -
D gene: -

CDR3 DNA: TGCAGCGTTGAAGGGGGGGACAGGGTCTCCCAGTACTTC
CDR3 protein: CSVEGGDRVSQYF
J gene: TRBJ2-5
V gene: TRBV29-1
clone size: few
D gene: TRBD1

CDR3 DNA: TGTGCCAGCAGAAGGTGGGGGTTCGAGCAGTTCTTC
CDR3 protein: CASRRWGFEQFF
J gene: TRBJ2-1
V gene: TRBV7-8
clone size: few
D gene: -

CDR3 DNA: TGCAGTGCTCATGAGGGGAACAATGAGCAGTTCTTC
CDR3 protein: CSAHEGNNEQFF
J gene: TRBJ2-1
V gene: TRBV20-1
clone size: -
D gene: -

CDR3 DNA: TGTGCCAGCGCTACGGTCTATAATTCACCCCTCCACTTT
CDR3 protein: CASATVYNSPLHF
J gene: TRBJ1-6
V gene: TRBV7-2
clone size: many
D gene: -

CDR3 DNA: TGCGCCAGCAGCAGGGGACTAGCGGGAGGGACTTACAATGAGCAGTTCTTC
CDR3 protein: CASSRGLAGGTYNEQFF
J gene: TRBJ2-1
V gene: TRBV5-1
clone size: -
D gene: TRBD2

CDR3 DNA: TGTGCCAGCAGCCATGCCGAAAATTACGAGCAGTACTTC
CDR3 protein: CASSHAENYEQYF
J gene: TRBJ2-7
V gene: TRBV13
clone size: -
D gene: -

CDR3 DNA: TGTGCCAGCAGTTTTATTGGACTAGCGGGAGCAAGAGATACGCAGTATTTT
CDR3 protein: CASSFIGLAGARDTQYF
J gene: TRBJ2-3
V gene: TRBV12-3/TRBV12-4
clone size: few
D gene: TRBD2